Listed below are T cell receptor beta chains from one sample, sequenced in a study of regulatory T cells in long-lasting Graves disease. TCRdb passed the multiplex PCR reads through MiXCR, listing each CDR3 protein once. The sample consists of 350,000 to 550,000 distinct CDR3 sequences, 15% of them appearing once. This sample was also put to use in a study of T cells in Graves' hyperthyroidism and ophthalmopathy.

The sequencing used peripheral blood mononuclear cells (PBMCs), collected at new diagnosis, from a patient treated with antithyroid drugs. The receptor source for this set is a woman younger than 45 with Graves disease. Both conserved end residues are part of each CDR3. A D gene is named only where the DNA matches it firmly. Not all rows give a size; the values are once, few, many and, for expanded clones, a class.

TRBV2	-	many	14	TRBJ2-2	CASSIGQNLGELFF	TGTGCCAGCAGTATAGGACAGAACCTCGGGGAGCTGTTTTTT
TRBV2	TRBD2	many	14	TRBJ2-5	CASQLTSGQETQYF	TGTGCCAGCCAGCTGACTAGCGGACAAGAGACCCAGTACTTC
TRBV28	-	many	15	TRBJ2-3	CASSAYFGGTDTQYF	TGTGCCAGCAGTGCCTACTTTGGTGGCACAGATACGCAGTATTTT
TRBV7-3	-	-	14	TRBJ1-2	CASSPSPGRYGYTF	TGTGCCAGCAGCCCCTCCCCAGGACGCTATGGCTACACCTTC
TRBV7-2	-	-	14	TRBJ2-3	CASSLALSLDTQYF	TGTGCCAGCAGCTTAGCCCTAAGCTTGGATACGCAGTATTTT
TRBV28	TRBD2	-	17	TRBJ2-2	CASSGTSGRIYTGELFF	TGTGCCAGCAGCGGGACTAGCGGGAGGATATACACCGGGGAGCTGTTTTTT
TRBV12-3/TRBV12-4	-	-	13	TRBJ2-1	CASSLGWGGEQFF	TGTGCCAGCAGTTTAGGTTGGGGCGGTGAGCAGTTCTTC
TRBV6-1	-	many	15	TRBJ2-7	CASSNARLQGSEQYF	TGTGCCAGCAGTAATGCTAGGCTACAGGGTTCCGAGCAGTACTTC
TRBV3-1	-	many	17	TRBJ2-3	CASSQDLADSPTDTQYF	TGTGCCAGCAGCCAAGATCTGGCGGACTCCCCCACAGATACGCAGTATTTT
TRBV27	-	many	17	TRBJ1-2	CASSVHPIGGAANGYTF	TGTGCCAGCAGCGTCCACCCAATCGGCGGGGCGGCGAATGGCTACACCTTC
TRBV12-3/TRBV12-4	TRBD2	few	16	TRBJ2-3	CASNDRAGDDSDTQYF	TGTGCCAGCAACGACCGAGCGGGAGATGACTCAGATACGCAGTATTTT
TRBV7-9	-	-	18	TRBJ1-4	CASSKIPQGPGTNEKLFF	TGTGCCAGCAGCAAGATTCCACAGGGCCCGGGTACTAATGAAAAACTGTTTTTT
TRBV11-2	-	many	15	TRBJ1-5	CASSPSGHFNQPQHF	TGTGCCAGCAGCCCCAGCGGACACTTCAATCAGCCCCAGCATTTT
TRBV2	TRBD2	many	15	TRBJ2-5	CASRGLAGVQETQYF	TGTGCCAGCAGGGGACTAGCGGGAGTCCAAGAGACCCAGTACTTC
TRBV3-1	TRBD1	-	13	TRBJ1-1	CASSPDRVAEAFF	TGTGCCAGCAGCCCGGACAGGGTAGCTGAAGCTTTCTTT